A single sample gave rise to the 31 T cell receptor beta chains below, sequenced in a study of vaccination and CD4 T cells after COVID-19. Noted treatment: roughly 11-day PBMC culture with coronavirus spike peptide pools or control peptides (ViraFEST assay). The Oncomine TCR Beta short-read assay was applied to DNA of cultured CD4+ T cells. MiXCR, applied by TCRdb to the PCR reads, yields one record per CDR3 protein. This sample carries roughly 15,000 distinct CDR3 sequences, approximately 39% of them seen once, and the ten largest clones take over 12%. No antigen has been identified for these receptors. Material for sequencing was CD4+ T cells from blood, cultured in vitro. These receptors came from a human donor who had recovered from COVID-19.

V and J are TRBV27 and TRBJ1-1; 7 positions match TRBD1. The V gene's germline CDR1 is MNHEY and CDR2 SMNVEV (reference sequence). After removal of 3 bases from V and 5 bases from J, the junction contained 6 bases not matched to a gene. There are 14 residues in the CDR3. The CDR3 DNA follows: TGTGCCAGCAGTTTCAGGGGGGGTGGGACTGAAGCTTTCTTT. Its protein product is CASSFRGGGTEAFF.

This clonotype was detected once. The V and J genes are TRBV3-1 and TRBJ2-2, with D uncertain. Germline lookup yields CDR1 LGHDT and CDR2 YNNKEL (reference sequence). The CDR3 extends over 13 amino acids. With 4 bases removed from V and 4 bases from J, the gap between germline ends came to 7 bases. The CDR3 protein is CASSRNFTGELFF. CDR3 bases: TGTGCCAGCAGCCGAAACTTCACCGGGGAGCTGTTTTTT.

In this sample, this clonotype turned up a few times. The chain couples TRBV12-3 or TRBV12-4 to TRBJ1-2; 7 bases fit TRBD1. V lost 1 base and J lost 8; bases outside the gene matches: 4. The CDR3 runs to 13 residues. The CDR3 sequence is CASSLDRGIGYTF. As DNA, the CDR3 is TGTGCCAGCAGTTTAGACAGGGGTATCGGCTACACCTTC.

This clonotype was counted a few times. This sequence joins TRBV30 and TRBJ1-6; unclear D gene. Germline V gene sequence: CDR1 GTSNPN, CDR2 SVGIG (reference sequence). Between the trimmed V and J ends, which lost 2 bases and 5 bases, there was a span of 13 bases. CDR3 size: 15 residues. This CDR3 reads CAWSPVRVNNSPLHF. The CDR3 DNA reads TGTGCCTGGAGTCCTGTCCGGGTTAATAATTCACCCCTCCACTTT. The full variable domain, with the rest looked up from reference TRBV30 and TRBJ1-6, is SQTIHQWPATLVQPVGSPLSLECTVEGTSNPNLYWYRQAAGRGLQLLFYSVGIGQISSEVPQNLSASRPQDRQFILSSKKLLLSDSGFYLCAWSPVRVNNSPLHFGNGTRLTVT.

V is TRBV5-4 and J is TRBJ2-3; D is uncertain. The germline V and J ends were trimmed by 4 bases and 0 bases, with 6 bases remaining between them. The CDR3 sequence is 13 residues long. The V gene's germline CDR1 is SGHNT and CDR2 YYREEE (reference sequence). CDR3 coding DNA: TGTGCCAGCAGCGGAACTAGCACAGATACGCAGTATTTT. Protein: CASSGTSTDTQYF.

V gene TRBV29-1 combines with J gene TRBJ2-3; D is perhaps TRBD2 (5 bases). Between the trimmed V and J ends, which lost 4 bases and 0 bases, there was a span of 8 bases. Germline loops: CDR1 SQVTM, CDR2 ANQGSEA. The CDR3 has 13 residues. The CDR3 region has the DNA TGCAGCGTTGCCTGGACTAGCACAGATACGCAGTATTTT. Its protein is CSVAWTSTDTQYF.

This clonotype has a handful of counts. V usage is TRBV19 and J usage is TRBJ2-3; the D gene is possibly TRBD2 (6 bases). The CDR3 is 15 residues long. Trimming took 3 bases from V and 0 from J, leaving 10 bases between them. The germline gives CDR1 LNHDA, CDR2 SQIVND (reference sequence). CDR3 in DNA: TGTGCCAGTAGTATTTCGGCGGGGAGCACAGATACGCAGTATTTT. It yields the protein CASSISAGSTDTQYF.

A few counts support this clonotype. The V and J genes are TRBV2 and TRBJ1-6; the D gene is possibly TRBD1 (5 bases). This CDR3 has 12 residues. Trimming cost V 6 bases and J 9 bases, with 9 bases left between them. Germline values: CDR1 SNHLY, CDR2 FYNNEI. The CDR3 sequence is CASSLGVSPLHF. As DNA, the CDR3 is TGTGCCAGCAGCTTAGGGGTTTCACCCCTCCACTTT.

This clonotype was found a few times. The chain couples TRBV19 to TRBJ1-5; D ambiguous. Trimming removed 8 bases at V and 2 bases at J, with 13 bases between. The length of the CDR3 is 14 residues. Germline V CDR1 and CDR2: LNHDA, SQIVND (reference sequence). CDR3 nucleotide sequence: TGTGCCAGTTGGGAGGGTCGAGGCAATCAGCCCCAGCATTTT. Amino acid sequence: CASWEGRGNQPQHF.

The chain is built from TRBV5-1 and TRBJ2-3, with TRBD2 matching 8 bases. Germline loops: CDR1 SGHRS, CDR2 YFSETQ. CDR3 length: 15 residues. Trimming cost V 2 bases and J 2 bases; bases outside gene matches: 4. The CDR3 spells CASSLLRGATDTQYF. The CDR3 DNA reads TGCGCCAGCAGCTTACTGCGGGGGGCCACAGATACGCAGTATTTT.

The sample holds a few counts of this clonotype. For the CDR3, the DNA is TGTGCCAGCAGCTTAGTAGGGGTAGAGACCCAGTACTTC. Translated, it gives CASSLVGVETQYF. The rearrangement links TRBV7-9 to TRBJ2-5; perhaps TRBD1 as D (5 bases). The germline V gene encodes CDR1 SEHNR and CDR2 FQNEAQ (reference sequence). This CDR3 has 13 amino acids. V dropped 1 base and J dropped 4 bases, with 7 bases sitting between them.

This chain uses TRBV5-5 with TRBJ2-3; 14 bases map to TRBD2. Trimming took 0 bases from V and 2 from J; bases not matched to a gene: 5. Looked up from germline, CDR1 is SGHKS and CDR2 is YYEKEE (reference sequence). This CDR3 is 18 amino acids long. CDR3 sequence (DNA): TGTGCCAGCAGCTTGGGAGGACTAGCGGGGGGATTCACAGATACGCAGTATTTT. Its translation is CASSLGGLAGGFTDTQYF.

V is TRBV28 and J is TRBJ1-1, with D hard to call. The CDR3 is 13 amino acids. V lost 8 bases and J 4 bases, leaving 14 bases between the germline ends. Germline V gene lookup returns CDR1 MDHEN and CDR2 SYDVKM. CDR3 residues: CASSRRSGTEAFF. The CDR3 DNA reads as TGTGCCAGCTCCCGACGTAGTGGCACTGAAGCTTTCTTT.

The chain is built from TRBV4-1 and TRBJ2-1; 7 nucleotides agree with TRBD2. This CDR3 region has 16 residues. Per the germline V gene, CDR1 is MGHRA and CDR2 is YSYEKL. V dropped 1 base and J dropped 8; count of bases not matched to a gene: 11. The CDR3, as DNA: TGCGCCAGCAGCCAAGTTAGGATTAGGGAGGGTGATGAGCAGTTCTTC. Translated: CASSQVRIREGDEQFF.

The chain joins TRBV5-1 to TRBJ1-1, with D unresolved. The CDR3 has 13 amino acids. Germline V gene data show CDR1 as SGHRS and CDR2 as YFSETQ. The V end was cut by 2 bases, the J end by 4 bases, with 9 bases between. CDR3 region: CASSFRSATEAFF. In DNA, the CDR3 is TGCGCCAGCAGCTTTCGATCCGCCACTGAAGCTTTCTTT. Combining the CDR3 with reference TRBV5-1 and TRBJ1-1 gives the whole variable domain KAGVTQTPRYLIKTRGQQVTLSCSPISGHRSVSWYQQTPGQGLQFLFEYFSETQRNKGNFPGRFSGRQFSNSRSEMNVSTLELGDSALYLCASSFRSATEAFFGQGTRLTVV.

The chain is built from TRBV7-2 and TRBJ2-5; D perhaps matches TRBD2 (6 bases). The CDR3 spans 17 residues. The germline CDR1 and CDR2 sequences are SGHTA and FQGNSA. V lost 3 bases and J lost 2, with 19 bases in between. CDR3 DNA sequence: TGTGCCAGCAGCTTGGGGGGACCAACTCTATTACAAGAGACCCAGTACTTC. Amino acids: CASSLGGPTLLQETQYF.

As to this clonotype: A read error may account for a junction end that differs from germline. The chain carries TRBV15 and TRBJ1-2, with 8 bases matching TRBD1. Germline CDR1 is LNHNV and CDR2 is YYDKDF (reference sequence). The CDR3 contains 17 residues. The DNA of the CDR3 is TGTGCCACCAGCAGGAGGGGGACAGGATCAGCTAACTATGACTACACCTTC. This gives the protein CATSRRGTGSANYDYTF.

Only a few counts were recorded for this clonotype. V gene TRBV6-5 combines with J gene TRBJ1-1; D gene uncertain. Per germline, CDR1 MNHEY and CDR2 SVGAGI. The ends were cut back, 4 bases at V and 0 bases at J, with 12 bases in the middle. The CDR3 consists of 15 residues. CDR3 coding DNA: TGTGCCAGCAGTTCCCCCCTAGGTATGAACACTGAAGCTTTCTTT. This encodes CASSSPLGMNTEAFF.

This clonotype was seen only a few times. V gene TRBV6-2 or TRBV6-3 combines with J gene TRBJ1-2, with unresolved D. V was shortened by 0 bases and J by 4 bases, with 18 bases between the two germline ends. The CDR3 is 17 residues long. Germline V gene lookup returns CDR1 MNHEY and CDR2 SVGEGT. The CDR3 DNA sequence: TGTGCCAGCAGTTACTCTATTACAGCGAGTCAGTCCTATGGCTACACCTTC. It specifies CASSYSITASQSYGYTF.

The table lists this clonotype with a few counts. The chain recombines TRBV19 with TRBJ1-4; D gene ambiguous. CDR1 is LNHDA and CDR2 is SQIVND in the germline V gene (reference sequence). The CDR3 loop spans 15 amino acids. V lost 2 bases and J lost 7, with 14 bases in between. The CDR3 here is CASSISPGQFEKLFF. CDR3 coding DNA: TGTGCCAGTAGTATATCTCCAGGCCAATTTGAAAAACTGTTTTTT.

This rearrangement joins TRBV15 to TRBJ1-1; no clear D gene. The CDR3 is made up of 13 amino acids. Trimming pared 3 bases from V and 0 bases from J, leaving 5 bases between. CDR1 is LNHNV, CDR2 YYDKDF, per germline (reference sequence). The CDR3 loop is CATSRNLNTEAFF. The CDR3 DNA reads as TGTGCCACCAGCAGGAATTTGAACACTGAAGCTTTCTTT.

A remark on this clonotype: A read error may produce the germline difference seen at one junction end. The chain uses TRBV5-5 and TRBJ2-1; 7 nucleotides align to TRBD1. The CDR3 is made up of 15 amino acids. Germline V gene lookup returns CDR1 SGHKS and CDR2 YYEKEE (reference sequence). DNA of the CDR3: TGTGCCAGCAGCTTAAAGGGACAGCCTTACAAGGAGCAGTTCTTC. Its protein product is CASSLKGQPYKEQFF.

This chain connects TRBV24-1 to TRBJ2-2; D is unclear. This CDR3 region has 13 residues. The germline gives CDR1 KGHDR, CDR2 SFDVKD. Trimming removed 6 bases from V and 6 bases from J, with 10 bases in between. CDR3 loop: CATSSSPAGELFF. The CDR3 coding sequence is TGTGCCACCAGTTCCTCACCGGCCGGGGAGCTGTTTTTT.

The V gene is TRBV5-1, the J gene TRBJ1-1; the match to TRBD1 covers 9 bases. Germline assignment: CDR1 SGHRS and CDR2 YFSETQ. V was clipped by 4 bases and J by 4 bases; unmatched bases: 14. The CDR3 consists of 17 residues. In DNA form, the CDR3 reads TGCGCCAGCAGCCCTGGGACAGGGATGTTTCTTGGCACTGAAGCTTTCTTT. It translates to CASSPGTGMFLGTEAFF.

This chain uses TRBV11-2 with TRBJ1-2; possibly TRBD1 for D (6 bases). Per germline, CDR1 SGHAT and CDR2 FQNNGV. The CDR3 contains 15 residues. V was shortened by 5 bases and J by 9 bases, with 22 bases between the two germline ends. CDR3 residues: CASSTIKDRAFSYTF. The CDR3 coding sequence is TGTGCCAGCAGCACAATAAAGGACAGAGCATTTAGCTACACCTTC.

As regards this clonotype: This CDR3 is missing its conserved last phenylalanine or tryptophan, likely due to a read error. The chain couples TRBV7-2 to TRBJ1-1, with D possibly being TRBD1 (5 bases). CDR1 and CDR2 (germline): SGHTA, FQGNSA. The CDR3 has 14 residues. Trimming removed 1 base from V and 4 bases from J, with 10 bases in between. The chain's CDR3 is CASSLDRRGTEAFS. Written as DNA, the CDR3 is TGTGCCAGCAGCTTAGATCGTAGGGGCACTGAAGCTTTCTCT.

The table lists this clonotype with a few counts. The rearrangement links TRBV20-1 to TRBJ2-3, with D unresolved. The CDR3 is 13 amino acids. Germline V lookup: CDR1 DFQATT, CDR2 SNEGSKA (reference sequence). V was clipped by 1 base and J by 6 bases, with 11 bases between them. In nucleotides, the CDR3 is TGCAGTGCTAGAGGACCTAAAAGGGATACGCAGTATTTT. It specifies CSARGPKRDTQYF.

This clonotype has a handful of counts. The J gene is TRBJ1-1, the V gene TRBV20-1, with TRBD1 as a possible D gene (5 bases). V gave up 6 bases and J gave up 6 bases, with 23 bases separating them. There are 15 residues in the CDR3. Germline V gives CDR1 DFQATT, CDR2 SNEGSKA (reference sequence). DNA of the CDR3: TGCAGTGCCCCACATGGCAGGGCCCCTCGGGCTGAAGCTTTCTTT. Translation: CSAPHGRAPRAEAFF.

This clonotype was detected a few times. The rearrangement links TRBV7-2 to TRBJ1-2; D not certain. Germline values: CDR1 SGHTA, CDR2 FQGNSA. V was clipped by 1 base and J by 4 bases, with 19 bases between them. The CDR3 is 17 residues long. The CDR3 DNA follows: TGTGCCAGCAGCTTAGAGGGTGGAGGGCGCCTCAGCTATGGCTACACCTTC. It is translated as CASSLEGGGRLSYGYTF.

There are a few counts of this clonotype. V gene TRBV2 combines with J gene TRBJ1-2; D is unclear. The germline V gene encodes CDR1 SNHLY and CDR2 FYNNEI. V lost 6 bases and J 3 bases, leaving 23 bases between the germline ends. The CDR3 is 17 amino acids. The CDR3 DNA follows: TGTGCCAGCAGCCCGATCAGTGAGTGGGGAGCGGACTATGGCTACACCTTC. This gives the protein CASSPISEWGADYGYTF.

This clonotype was detected once. At one end, the junction sequence differs from germline, possibly due to a read error. The chain combines TRBV5-4 with TRBJ2-1; 9 bases map to TRBD1. Germline assignment: CDR1 SGHNT and CDR2 YYREEE (reference sequence). CDR3 length: 15 amino acids. As DNA, the CDR3 is TGTGCCAGCAGATTGGACAGGGGCTCCTACAATGAGCAGTTCTTC. Translated, it gives CASRLDRGSYNEQFF.